This T cell receptor beta chain is drawn from a study of cytomegalovirus exposure and HLA in healthy donors. This clone has more than one count but fewer than ten. Its matching antigen is unknown. The CDR3 sequence is 12 residues long. CDR1 is SNHLY, CDR2 FYNNEI, per germline. V lost 4 bases and J lost 3, with 6 bases in between. General study results and limits: When analyzed later, a missense DCLRE1C variant was found to be linked to TCR beta V- and J-gene trimming. 164 TCR beta chains were listed as cytomegalovirus-associated.

The PCR made use of 60 Vbeta and 13 Jbeta primers. The protocol was immunoSEQ multiplex PCR, while the TCRdb copy is restricted to in-frame clones and leaves out a portion. This table holds roughly 80,000 clones, 62% found once. The receptor's source is a male donor in good health and CMV-seropositive. The gene calls are TRBV2 and TRBJ1-2, with D possibly TRBD1 on 6 matching bases. The specimen sequenced was PBMCs. The CDR3 coding sequence is TGTGCCAGCAGTGGACAGGACTATGGCTACACCTTC. Translation: CASSGQDYGYTF.